The clone carrying this TCR beta chain was detected only a few times. Its cognate antigen is unknown. For TCRbeta, the library was prepared with unique molecular identifiers. TCRdb redid the calling of the PCR reads with MiXCR, one entry per CDR3 protein. Among approximately 430,000 distinct CDR3 sequences listed, roughly 17% were seen once. The data were taken from a study of T-cell reconstitution after alpha-beta-depleted transplantation in children. General study findings and limits: Newly generated T cells supplied most T-cell counts and diversity one year post-transplant. Surviving recipient cells, namely T cells and thymic progenitors, were the source of high day-60 TCRbeta diversity in some patients.

Germline CDR1 reads DFQATT; CDR2 reads SNEGSKA (reference sequence). The V end lost 6 bases, the J end lost 2 bases, and 15 bases lay between the germline ends. This CDR3 contains 14 residues. The chain uses TRBV20-1 and TRBJ2-3, with D unresolved. This clonotype originated in a boy under three years old who had a stem cell transplant for Wiskott-Aldrich syndrome, so the T cells may come from the graft donor. The source material was PBMCs, mostly from graft donor cells, sampled 360 days after TCRalphabeta/CD19-depleted stem cell transplant. The CDR3 spells CSASGQVDTDTQYF. The DNA for the CDR3 is TGCAGTGCCTCTGGGCAAGTCGACACAGATACGCAGTATTTT.